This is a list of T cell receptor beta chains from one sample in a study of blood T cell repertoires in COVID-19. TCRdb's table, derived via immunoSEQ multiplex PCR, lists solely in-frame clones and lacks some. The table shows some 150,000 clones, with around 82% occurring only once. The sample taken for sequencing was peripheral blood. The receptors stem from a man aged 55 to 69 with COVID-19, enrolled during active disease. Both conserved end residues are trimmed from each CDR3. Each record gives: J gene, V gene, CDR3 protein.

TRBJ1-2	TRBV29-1	AGDNSNYGYT
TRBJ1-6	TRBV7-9	ASTRDRNNSPLH
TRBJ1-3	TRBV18	ASSGQASGNTIY
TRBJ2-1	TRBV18	ASSPGLSNEQF
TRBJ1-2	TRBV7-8	ASSLVMGLQGAFGYT
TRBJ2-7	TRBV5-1	ASSLEGTVSSYEQY
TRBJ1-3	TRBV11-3	ASSLVRGKPGNTIY
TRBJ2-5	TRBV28	ASSSPGQGVETQY
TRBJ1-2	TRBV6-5	ASSYGTSGGYT
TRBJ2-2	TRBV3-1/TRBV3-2	ASSQDGWQRGAPRGELF
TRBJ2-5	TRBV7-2	ASSPTEVQETQY
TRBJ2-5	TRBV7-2	ASSFGTGANIEKETQY
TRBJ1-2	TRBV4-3	ASSQETGSYGYT
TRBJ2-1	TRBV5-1	ASSLPGLAAFNEQF
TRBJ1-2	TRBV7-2	ASSLATVGGLYGYT
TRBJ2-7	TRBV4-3	ASSQALQPSSYEQY
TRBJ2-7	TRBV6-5	ASRRQGQAYEQY
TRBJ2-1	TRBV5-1	ASSLEVSTDEQF
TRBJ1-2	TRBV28	ASSIPQGAGGYGYT
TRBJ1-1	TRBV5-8	ASSLAGTGNTEAF
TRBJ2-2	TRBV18	ASSPLSDLGTGELF
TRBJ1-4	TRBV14	ASSQDSLAGEKLF
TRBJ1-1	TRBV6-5	ASGNRNTEAF
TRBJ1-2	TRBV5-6	ASREINRLVGYT
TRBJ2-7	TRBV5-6	ASSLGPAYEQY
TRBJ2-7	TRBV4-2	ASSQAGQTSFYEQY
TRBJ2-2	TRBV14	ASSRQGTGELF
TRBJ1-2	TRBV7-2	ASTPSGDGYT
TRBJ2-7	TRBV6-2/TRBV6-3	ASSDSGTGTYEQY
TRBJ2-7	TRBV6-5	ASKQSGNPTYEQY
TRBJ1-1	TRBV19	ASSIGAHTTTEAF
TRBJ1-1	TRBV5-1	ASSQGQANTEAF
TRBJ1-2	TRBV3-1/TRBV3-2	ASSQDQGDYGYT
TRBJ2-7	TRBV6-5	ASRPGQGAVYEQY
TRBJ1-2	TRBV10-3	AIKAQNYGYT
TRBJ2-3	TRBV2	ASSEDRTPTDTQY
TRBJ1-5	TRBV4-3	ASSQGAGGAGQPQH
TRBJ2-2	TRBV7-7	ASKEGNTGELF
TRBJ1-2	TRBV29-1	SVEKGARGYT
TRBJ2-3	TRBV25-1	ASSDTTGASGDTQY
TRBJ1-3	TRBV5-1	ASSVSSQGRRGNTIY
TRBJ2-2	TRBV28	ASSPSVGELF
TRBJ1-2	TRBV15	ATSRDQVYGYT
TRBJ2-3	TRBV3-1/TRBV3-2	ASSQPGLAGTDTQY
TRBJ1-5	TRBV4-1	ASSPRERGSNQPQH
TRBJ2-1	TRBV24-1	ATSDSHRGAYNEQF
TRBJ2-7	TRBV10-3	AISNSLGIETATYYEQY
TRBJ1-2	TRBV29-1	SVATGTGVNYGYT
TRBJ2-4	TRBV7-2	ASSPMTSGIPLAKNIQY
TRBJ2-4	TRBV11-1	ASSSALAKNIQY
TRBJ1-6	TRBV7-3	ASSSLRDRQEDSPLH
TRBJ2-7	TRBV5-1	ASSYNQFRGEQY
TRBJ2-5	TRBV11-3	ASRRQGPETQY
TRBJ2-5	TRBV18	ASSPGQEETQY
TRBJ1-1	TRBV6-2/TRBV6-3	ASSHHPPFGPTTVLNTEAF
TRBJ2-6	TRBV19	ASHLGSGANVLT
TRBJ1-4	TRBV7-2	ASSWNRGTNEKLF